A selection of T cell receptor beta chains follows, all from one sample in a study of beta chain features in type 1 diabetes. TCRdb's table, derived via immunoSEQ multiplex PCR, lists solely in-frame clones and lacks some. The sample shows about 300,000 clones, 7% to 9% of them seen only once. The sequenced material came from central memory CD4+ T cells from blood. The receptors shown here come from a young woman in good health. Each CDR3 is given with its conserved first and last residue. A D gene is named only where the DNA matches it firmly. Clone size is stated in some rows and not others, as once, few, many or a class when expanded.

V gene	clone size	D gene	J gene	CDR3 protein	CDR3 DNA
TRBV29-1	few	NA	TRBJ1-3	CGGRSGNTIYF	TGCGGGGGGCGCTCTGGAAACACCATATATTTT
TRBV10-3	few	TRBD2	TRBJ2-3	CAISEGLAGTTDTQYF	TGTGCCATCAGTGAGGGACTAGCGGGGACCACAGATACGCAGTATTTT
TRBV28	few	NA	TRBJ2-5	CASSGNRAQETQYF	TGTGCCAGCAGTGGGAACAGGGCTCAAGAGACCCAGTACTTC
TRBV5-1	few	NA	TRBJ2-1	CASSWGANNEQFF	TGCGCCAGCAGCTGGGGGGCGAACAATGAGCAGTTCTTC
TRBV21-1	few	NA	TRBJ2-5	CASEVTRGRGKGETQYF	TGTGCCAGCGAGGTGACTCGCGGGAGAGGGAAGGGAGAGACCCAGTACTTC
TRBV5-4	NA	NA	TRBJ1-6	CASSSRVEGSPLHF	TGTGCCAGCAGCTCTCGGGTTGAGGGTTCACCCCTCCACTTT
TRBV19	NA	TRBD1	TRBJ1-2	CASSPRDRGGYTF	TGTGCCAGTAGTCCCCGGGACAGAGGGGGCTACACCTTC
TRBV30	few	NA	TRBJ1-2	CAWTRNTENYGYTF	TGTGCCTGGACAAGAAACACGGAAAACTATGGCTACACCTTC
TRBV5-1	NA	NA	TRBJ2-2	CASSLVPSTDTGELFF	TGCGCCAGCAGCTTGGTTCCTAGCACAGACACCGGGGAGCTGTTTTTT
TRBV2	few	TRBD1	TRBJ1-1	CASNGGTGGARNTEAFF	TGTGCCAGCAACGGTGGGACAGGGGGCGCAAGGAACACTGAAGCTTTCTTT
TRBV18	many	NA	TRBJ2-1	CASSLRTNGNYNEQFF	TGTGCCAGCTCCCTCAGGACTAACGGGAATTACAATGAGCAGTTCTTC
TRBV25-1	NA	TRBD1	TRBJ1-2	CASSRQGPNYGYTF	TGTGCCAGCAGTAGACAGGGACCCAACTATGGCTACACCTTC
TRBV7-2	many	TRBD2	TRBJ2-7	CASSLVGGDEQYF	TGTGCCAGCAGCTTAGTTGGGGGGGATGAGCAGTACTTC
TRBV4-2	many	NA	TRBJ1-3	CASSERSRAGNTIYF	TGTGCCAGCAGTGAAAGGTCTCGTGCTGGAAACACCATATATTTT
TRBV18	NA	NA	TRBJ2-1	CASSPGLAYNEQFF	TGTGCCAGCTCACCAGGCCTAGCGTACAATGAGCAGTTCTTC
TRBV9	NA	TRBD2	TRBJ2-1	CASSARTSGYNEQFF	TGTGCCAGCAGCGCCCGGACTAGCGGGTACAATGAGCAGTTCTTC
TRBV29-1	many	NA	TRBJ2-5	CSVQGSTETQYF	TGCAGCGTTCAGGGCTCGACAGAGACCCAGTACTTC
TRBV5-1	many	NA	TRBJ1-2	CASSLGVNYGYTF	TGCGCCAGCAGCCTTGGGGTCAACTATGGCTACACCTTC
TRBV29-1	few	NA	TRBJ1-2	CSGREGNGYTF	TGCAGCGGGAGGGAGGGAAATGGCTACACCTTC
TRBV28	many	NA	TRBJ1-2	CASSLNGYGYTF	TGTGCCAGCAGTTTGAACGGATATGGCTACACCTTC